These 10 T cell receptor beta chains originate from one sample sequenced in a study of blood T cell repertoires in COVID-19. TCRdb's copy holds only in-frame clones and misses some; the assay was immunoSEQ multiplex PCR. The sample yields approximately 290,000 clones, 80% to 90% seen once. The sequencing input was PBMCs or T cells enriched from blood (not recorded which). These receptors originate from a woman in her twenties or thirties who had recovered from COVID-19.

The chain combines TRBV5-6 with TRBJ2-5; 11 bases are shared with TRBD1. Germline loops: CDR1 SGHDT, CDR2 YYEEEE. The CDR3 has 16 residues. V gave up 4 bases and J gave up 1 base; unmatched junction bases: 6. CDR3 residues: CASSAPGQGVQETQYF. The DNA for the CDR3 is TGTGCCAGCAGCGCGCCGGGACAGGGGGTCCAAGAGACCCAGTACTTC.

The chain combines TRBV6-5 with TRBJ2-2, with 9 bases lining up with TRBD2. CDR3 size: 16 residues. Germline CDR1 MNHEY, CDR2 SVGAGI. The V and J ends lost 2 bases and 5 bases, in that order; junction bases with no gene match: 6. The CDR3 DNA is TGTGCCAGCAGTTACCAGGCGGGGGGGCAGACCGGGGAGCTGTTTTTT. It encodes CASSYQAGGQTGELFF.

The chain is built from TRBV5-1 and TRBJ1-4; TRBD1 matches 8 bases. Germline CDR1 SGHRS, CDR2 YFSETQ. The CDR3 consists of 15 residues. V shed 3 bases, J shed 2 bases, and the junction held 3 bases outside the gene matches. The CDR3 sequence: CASSSNRGTNEKLFF. DNA of the CDR3: TGCGCCAGCAGCTCCAACAGGGGGACTAATGAAAAACTGTTTTTT.

The chain recombines TRBV7-2 with TRBJ2-7; a weak D match, TRBD2 (5 bases). Trimming took off 3 bases at V and 0 bases at J, with 18 bases between the two ends. In germline, CDR1 is SGHTA, CDR2 FQGNSA. The CDR3 has 17 amino acids. CDR3 DNA sequence: TGTGCCAGCAGCTTTTCCACGGGCGGGCTGAGCTCCTACGAGCAGTACTTC. Its protein is CASSFSTGGLSSYEQYF.

J is TRBJ1-1 and V is TRBV5-1, with TRBD1 identical over 9 bases. With 2 bases clipped from V and 6 bases from J, the junction kept 8 bases outside the gene matches. Germline V gives CDR1 SGHRS, CDR2 YFSETQ. This CDR3 has 15 residues. Here the CDR3 DNA reads TGCGCCAGCAGCTTCGGGGACAGGGATCGTCCTGAAGCTTTCTTT. Amino acid sequence: CASSFGDRDRPEAFF.

V gene TRBV7-9 combines with J gene TRBJ2-3, with D perhaps TRBD1 (6 bases). V was pared by 0 bases and J by 2 bases, with 9 bases between. The length of the CDR3 is 15 residues. In germline, CDR1 is SEHNR, CDR2 FQNEAQ (reference sequence). As DNA, the CDR3 is TGTGCCAGCAGCTTAGCGAGGGACAACACAGATACGCAGTATTTT. The encoded protein is CASSLARDNTDTQYF.

This clone was detected only once. CDR3 bases: TGCGCCAGCATCGGGTCAGAACCTTACAATGAGCAGTTCTTC. It encodes CASIGSEPYNEQFF. The rearrangement joins TRBV5-1 to TRBJ2-1; D unresolved. The CDR3 covers 14 residues. The V end was cut by 6 bases, the J end by 4 bases, with 14 bases between. Germline lookup yields CDR1 SGHRS and CDR2 YFSETQ.

The J gene is TRBJ1-5, the V gene TRBV20-1, with TRBD1 identical over 7 bases. Looked up from germline, CDR1 is DFQATT and CDR2 is SNEGSKA (reference sequence). This CDR3 comprises 14 residues. With 3 bases clipped from V and 5 bases from J, the junction kept 7 bases outside the gene matches. The CDR3 DNA reads TGCAGTGCTAGTCGAGGCAGGGGGGATCAGCCCCAGCATTTT. Translated: CSASRGRGDQPQHF.

The chain has TRBV27 and TRBJ1-1; D is uncertain. Germline-derived CDR1 and CDR2 are MNHEY and SMNVEV (reference sequence). CDR3 length: 15 residues. V was cut by 0 bases and J by 0 bases, with 8 bases left in between. CDR3 loop: CASSLSSGLNTEAFF. For the CDR3, the DNA is TGTGCCAGCAGTTTATCTTCAGGATTGAACACTGAAGCTTTCTTT.

This chain uses TRBV4-2 with TRBJ1-5; D perhaps matches TRBD1 (6 bases). Germline CDR1 is LGHNA and CDR2 is YNFKEQ. The CDR3 is 17 residues long. V lost 0 bases, J lost 2 bases, and 14 bases lay in between. The CDR3 DNA reads TGTGCCAGCAGCCAAGAAAATTCAGGGGTGGGCAATCAGCCCCAGCATTTT. Amino acids: CASSQENSGVGNQPQHF.